These T cell receptor beta chains were read from a single sample in a study of cytomegalovirus exposure and HLA in healthy donors. Sequencing used immunoSEQ multiplex PCR; TCRdb keeps in-frame clones, though not all of them. Of 150,000 or so clones detected, around 73% appear once; the ten largest clones hold 1.5% to 2%. Input material: PBMCs. The receptors come from a young woman in good health and CMV-seronegative. Each CDR3 is given with its conserved first and last residue. A D gene is named only where the DNA matches it firmly. Clone size is shown for a subset of rows, as once, few, many or a class of expanded clone.

cdr3_nt | cdr3_aa | d_call | clone_size | j_call | v_call
TGTGCCAGCCGTGACAGCAACGCGAACACCGGGGAGCTGTTTTTT | CASRDSNANTGELFF | - | - | TRBJ2-2 | TRBV28
TGTGCCATCAGTGAGTCGGGAGCCAGCCAAGAGACCCAGTACTTC | CAISESGASQETQYF | - | few | TRBJ2-5 | TRBV10-3
TGTGCCTGGAGTGGACGGCAGGGGAATCAGCCCCAGCATTTT | CAWSGRQGNQPQHF | - | - | TRBJ1-5 | TRBV30
TGTGCCAGCAAGGCCGGGACAGGGGAACTGGCCGGGGAGCTGTTTTTT | CASKAGTGELAGELFF | TRBD1 | - | TRBJ2-2 | TRBV9
TGTGCCAGCAGTTACTCGAGACTAGCGGTGACAGATACGCAGTATTTT | CASSYSRLAVTDTQYF | TRBD2 | few | TRBJ2-3 | TRBV6-6
TGTGCCAGCAGTTTATTGGGACAGGGGGAGCAGTACTTC | CASSLLGQGEQYF | TRBD1 | - | TRBJ2-5 | TRBV28
TGTGCCAGCAGACCGACAGGGGGCATGCATTCACCCCTCCACTTT | CASRPTGGMHSPLHF | TRBD1 | - | TRBJ1-6 | TRBV28
TGTGCCAGCAGGTTGGAGGGGACGGCTTTCTTT | CASRLEGTAFF | - | once | TRBJ1-1 | TRBV6-1
TGTGCCAGCAGATCCCGGGACAGGGTGATAAATGAGCAGTTCTTC | CASRSRDRVINEQFF | TRBD1 | - | TRBJ2-1 | TRBV6-1
TGTGCCAGCAGCCAAGAGCGGGGGTCCTACAATGAGCAGTTCTTC | CASSQERGSYNEQFF | TRBD2 | - | TRBJ2-1 | TRBV7-2
TGTGCCAGCAGCTTCCCTGGGCGTAGGGGACAGTCAAACTCTGGGGCCAACGTCCTGACTTTC | CASSFPGRRGQSNSGANVLTF | TRBD1 | - | TRBJ2-6 | TRBV7-3
TGTGCCACCAGCAGAGAAGTGTTGGGGCAGGGCCGAAATGAGCAGTTCTTC | CATSREVLGQGRNEQFF | - | few | TRBJ2-1 | TRBV15
TGTGCCAGCAGCTTGAGCAGGGGTCGGGATTCACCCCTCCACTTT | CASSLSRGRDSPLHF | - | few | TRBJ1-6 | TRBV5-4
TGCGCCAGCAGCCAAGTTCTGGCGGGAGGGTTTAATGAGCAGTTCTTC | CASSQVLAGGFNEQFF | TRBD2 | - | TRBJ2-1 | TRBV4-1
TGTGCCAGCAGCCAAGGGCTGGCAGGTTCACCCCTCCACTTT | CASSQGLAGSPLHF | - | - | TRBJ1-6 | TRBV14
TGTGCCAGCAGCTCTACTGGACAGGGCATCTACGAGCAGTACTTC | CASSSTGQGIYEQYF | TRBD1 | - | TRBJ2-7 | TRBV7-9
TGTGCCAGCTCAGAGGGGGCAGAAGAAAAACTGTTTTTT | CASSEGAEEKLFF | TRBD1 | - | TRBJ1-4 | TRBV18
TGTGCCAGCAGCTTACAGGGGGCTGTATCTGAGCAGTTCTTC | CASSLQGAVSEQFF | TRBD1 | few | TRBJ2-1 | TRBV7-9
TGTGCCAGCAGTTACGCGGAGCTAAGCTCCTACGAGCAGTACTTC | CASSYAELSSYEQYF | - | few | TRBJ2-7 | TRBV6-6
TGTGCCAGCAGCTTAGTGCTAGCGGGAGGCAATGAGCAGTTCTTC | CASSLVLAGGNEQFF | TRBD2 | once | TRBJ2-1 | TRBV11-3
TGTGCCAGCAGCCCTCTCCGGGACAGAGTTTATGGCTACACCTTC | CASSPLRDRVYGYTF | TRBD1 | - | TRBJ1-2 | TRBV7-2
TGCAGCGTTGAAGGAGGGACACTCCCAAGTGACAATGAGCAGTTCTTC | CSVEGGTLPSDNEQFF | - | - | TRBJ2-1 | TRBV29-1
TGCGCCAGCAGCCCTTCGGGAGGGGTTGTGGCAGATACGCAGTATTTT | CASSPSGGVVADTQYF | TRBD2 | few | TRBJ2-3 | TRBV5-1
TGTGCCAGTAGGGGGGGTAGAACTGAAGCTTTCTTT | CASRGGRTEAFF | - | - | TRBJ1-1 | TRBV19
TGTGCCAGCAGTTACAGGGGCTATAATTCACCCCTCCACTTT | CASSYRGYNSPLHF | TRBD1 | - | TRBJ1-6 | TRBV7-2
TGCGCCAGCAGCTTGGTCGGGACACCTAACACCGGGGAGCTGTTTTTT | CASSLVGTPNTGELFF | - | - | TRBJ2-2 | TRBV5-1
TGTGCCAGCAGTTTATGGTTACAGGGTTATGGCTACACCTTC | CASSLWLQGYGYTF | - | - | TRBJ1-2 | TRBV28
TGTGCCAGCAGCCTGGGGAGTTCAGATACGCAGTATTTT | CASSLGSSDTQYF | - | - | TRBJ2-3 | TRBV7-6
TGCGCCAGCAGTGACCCAGCGGGAGAGGGGGAGACCCAGTACTTC | CASSDPAGEGETQYF | TRBD2 | once | TRBJ2-5 | TRBV10-1
TGTGCCAGCAGTTATACGGGAGCCGATACGCAGTATTTT | CASSYTGADTQYF | - | - | TRBJ2-3 | TRBV6-5
TGTGCCAGCAGCTCACAGGGGGGTTACTCTGGAAACACCATATATTTT | CASSSQGGYSGNTIYF | TRBD1 | - | TRBJ1-3 | TRBV7-2
TGTGCCAGCAGCCTGGGACAGGTGAACCTGGTAAGCCGCACTGAAGCTTTCTTT | CASSLGQVNLVSRTEAFF | TRBD1 | - | TRBJ1-1 | TRBV5-5
TGTGCCAGCAGCCCGGGGTACAGGGTAGAGACCCAGTACTTC | CASSPGYRVETQYF | - | - | TRBJ2-5 | TRBV7-2
TGTGCCAGCAGTCCAGGGGGCACAAGCGGGGCATACAATGAGCAGTTCTTC | CASSPGGTSGAYNEQFF | - | - | TRBJ2-1 | TRBV6-4
TGTGCCAGTAGTCCTCTTACAGGGAACTATGGCTACACCTTC | CASSPLTGNYGYTF | - | - | TRBJ1-2 | TRBV19
TGTGCCAGCAGTTTAGCGGGAGGGGGATTTTATGGCTACACCTTC | CASSLAGGGFYGYTF | - | - | TRBJ1-2 | TRBV28
TGTGCCAGCAGCCAACGACAGGGAATAACGAACACTGAAGCTTTCTTT | CASSQRQGITNTEAFF | TRBD1 | - | TRBJ1-1 | TRBV11-2
TGTGCCGGGGGGGGCAGGGAGATCACAGATACGCAGTATTTT | CAGGGREITDTQYF | - | - | TRBJ2-3 | TRBV19
TGTGCCAGCAGTCCGACAGGGGAAAACTATGGCTACACCTTC | CASSPTGENYGYTF | TRBD1 | - | TRBJ1-2 | TRBV27
TGTGCCAGCAGTGAACAGCGGGGGACCTACAATGAGCAGTTCTTC | CASSEQRGTYNEQFF | TRBD2 | once | TRBJ2-1 | TRBV6-1
TGTGCCAGTAGTATTTCTAGCGGGAGTCAAGGGGAGACCCAGTACTTC | CASSISSGSQGETQYF | TRBD2 | - | TRBJ2-5 | TRBV19
TGCAGCGTTGTTCGCCAGTCTGAAGCTTTCTTT | CSVVRQSEAFF | - | - | TRBJ1-1 | TRBV29-1
TGCGCCAGCAGCCAAGATAACCCCTACAGGCGAGAGGGCACAGATACGCAGTATTTT | CASSQDNPYRREGTDTQYF | - | - | TRBJ2-3 | TRBV4-3
TGTGCCAGCAGCTCCTCGCGTGCGGGGGGGCCGGAGACCCAGTACTTC | CASSSSRAGGPETQYF | TRBD2 | - | TRBJ2-5 | TRBV7-9
TGTGCCAGCAGCTCCGGTGAACAGAGCTCCTACGAGCAGTACTTC | CASSSGEQSSYEQYF | - | - | TRBJ2-7 | TRBV7-6
TGTGCCAGCAGCGCCCAAGCCGGATTGGGCCCCAATGAAAAACTGTTTTTT | CASSAQAGLGPNEKLFF | - | - | TRBJ1-4 | TRBV9
TGTGCCAGCAGCCCGGGACTAACAGATACGCAGTATTTT | CASSPGLTDTQYF | TRBD2 | - | TRBJ2-3 | TRBV2
TGCGCCAGCAGCTTCCTAGGTGGCAATGAGCAGTTCTTC | CASSFLGGNEQFF | - | - | TRBJ2-1 | TRBV5-1
TGTGCCAGCAGCTTATGGCGGGACGCATACACCGGGGAGCTGTTTTTT | CASSLWRDAYTGELFF | - | once | TRBJ2-2 | TRBV5-5
TGTGCCAGCAGCTTAGGGACATCGAACACCGGGGAGCTGTTTTTT | CASSLGTSNTGELFF | - | - | TRBJ2-2 | TRBV7-3
TGCGCCAGCAGCGGGCTTTCAACTAATGAAAAACTGTTTTTT | CASSGLSTNEKLFF | - | once | TRBJ1-4 | TRBV5-1
TGTGCCAGTAGTATTTTCGGGTCCGGGGCCAACGTCCTGACTTTC | CASSIFGSGANVLTF | - | - | TRBJ2-6 | TRBV19